This T cell receptor beta chain is from a study of CD8 T cells in Susac syndrome. RNA in amounts of roughly 0.5 to 1 ug was reverse transcribed with random hexamers. Using its own MiXCR run on the immunoSEQ multiplex PCR reads, TCRdb lists one record per CDR3 protein. The profile shows about 240,000 distinct CDR3 sequences, about 95% of them singletons. This clonotype came up once. CD8+ and CD4+ blood T cells underwent TCR beta sequencing. This CDR3 region has 12 residues. Germline lookup yields CDR1 DFQATT and CDR2 SNEGSKA (reference sequence). Trimming took off 2 bases at V and 7 bases at J, with 11 bases between the two ends.

Sequenced material: CD4+ T cells from PBMCs. The clonotype was recovered from a human donor with Susac syndrome. The chain carries TRBV20-1 and TRBJ1-2; D may be TRBD1 (5 bases). This CDR3 is CSARRWQGGYTF. The CDR3, as DNA: TGCAGTGCTAGACGTTGGCAGGGTGGCTACACCTTC.